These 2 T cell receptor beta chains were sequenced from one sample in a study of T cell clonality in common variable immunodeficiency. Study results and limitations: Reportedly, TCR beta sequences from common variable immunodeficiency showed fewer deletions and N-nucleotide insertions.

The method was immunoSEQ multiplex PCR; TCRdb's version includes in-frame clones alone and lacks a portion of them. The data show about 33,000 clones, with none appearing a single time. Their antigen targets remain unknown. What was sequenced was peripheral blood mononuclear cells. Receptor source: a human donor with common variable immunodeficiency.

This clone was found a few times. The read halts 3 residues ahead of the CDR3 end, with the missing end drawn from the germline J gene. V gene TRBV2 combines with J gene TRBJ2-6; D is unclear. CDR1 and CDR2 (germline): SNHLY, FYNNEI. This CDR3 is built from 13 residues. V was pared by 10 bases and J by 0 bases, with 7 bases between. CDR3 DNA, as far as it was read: TGTGCCACCACAGTCTCTGGGGCCAACGTC. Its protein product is CATTVSGANV. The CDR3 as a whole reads CATTVSGANVLTF.

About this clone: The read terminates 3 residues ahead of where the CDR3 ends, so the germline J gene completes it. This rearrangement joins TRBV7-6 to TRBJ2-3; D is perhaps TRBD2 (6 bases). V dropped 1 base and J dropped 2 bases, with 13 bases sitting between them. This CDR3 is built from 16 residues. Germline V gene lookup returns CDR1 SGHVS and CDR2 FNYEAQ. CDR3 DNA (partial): TGTGCCAGCAGCTTAGGTTCGTGGGGGGACACAGATACG. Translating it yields CASSLGSWGDTDT. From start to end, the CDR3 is CASSLGSWGDTDTQYF. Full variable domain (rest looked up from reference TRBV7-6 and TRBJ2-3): GAGVSQSPRYKVTKRGQDVALRCDPISGHVSLYWYRQALGQGPEFLTYFNYEAQQDKSGLPNDRFSAERPEGSISTLTIQRTEQRDSAMYRCASSLGSWGDTDTQYFGPGTRLTVL.